The sequence of this T cell receptor (beta chain) was determined in a study of identical twins. A single record per CDR3 protein comes from TCRdb applying MiXCR to the 5' RACE reads. The sample records fewer than 250,000 distinct CDR3 sequences, approximately 7.9% being singletons. Study-wide results and caveats: Beta clonotypes that were abundant in cord blood contained fewer insertions, a pattern absent from memory repertoires.

Donors were all healthy Caucasians. CDR3 length equals 14 residues. The germline V gene has CDR1 DFQATT and CDR2 SNEGSKA (reference sequence). This clonotype has just a few counts. Its cognate antigen is unknown. One end of the junction is discordant with germline, which a read error may explain. Another study also made use of these data, one on yellow fever vaccine responses in identical twins. That investigation notes: As reported, the vaccine T cell response of twins seemed partly convergent and partly personalized.

Input material: CD8+ T cells sorted from blood. This chain links TRBV20-1 with TRBJ2-1; D is ambiguous. The TCR originated in a woman under 30 in good health. The CDR3 coding sequence is TGCAGTGTTAGAGTCCAGAGCTCCTACAATGAGCAGTTCTTC. Its translation: CSVRVQSSYNEQFF.